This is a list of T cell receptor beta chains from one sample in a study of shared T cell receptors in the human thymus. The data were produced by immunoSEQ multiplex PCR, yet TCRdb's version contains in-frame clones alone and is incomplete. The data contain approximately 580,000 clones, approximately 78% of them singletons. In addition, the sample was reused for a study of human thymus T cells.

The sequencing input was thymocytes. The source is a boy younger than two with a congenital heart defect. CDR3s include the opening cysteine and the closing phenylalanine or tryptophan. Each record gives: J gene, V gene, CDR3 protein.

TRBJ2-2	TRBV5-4	CASSSAKPGSSQNTGELFF
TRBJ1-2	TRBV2	CASSEKGTQLYGYTF
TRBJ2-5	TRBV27	CASSLSLADIKETQYF
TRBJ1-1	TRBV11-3	CASSLGRNTEAFF
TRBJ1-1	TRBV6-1	CASSEEEASMNTEAFF
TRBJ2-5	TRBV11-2	CASSHSLAGGSETQYF
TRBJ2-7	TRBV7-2	CASSTRLAPKWFSYEQYF
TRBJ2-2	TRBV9	CASSSRRDSGGNTGELFF
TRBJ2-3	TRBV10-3	CAISEGAGPSATDTQYF
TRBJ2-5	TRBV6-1	CASSALTGEEETQYF
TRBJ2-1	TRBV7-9	CASSLVGTSAENEQFF
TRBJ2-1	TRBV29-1	CTLGGTGLYEQFF
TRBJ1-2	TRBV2	CASSGRGAYYGYTF
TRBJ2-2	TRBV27	CASRKTVTGELFF
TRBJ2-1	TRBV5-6	CASSFGTGSREQFF
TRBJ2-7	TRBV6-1	CASKVQGVNPYEQYF
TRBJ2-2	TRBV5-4	CASNPTGTGGTGELFF
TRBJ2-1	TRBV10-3	CAISGAGGSEQFF
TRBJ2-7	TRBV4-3	CASSPERDSYEQYF
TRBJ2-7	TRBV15	CATSPTGPSYEQYF
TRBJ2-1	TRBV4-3	CASSQYRRERDNEQFF
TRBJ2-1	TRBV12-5	CASGFPSGGTYNEQFF
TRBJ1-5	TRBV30	CAWSRDGGPPNQPQHF
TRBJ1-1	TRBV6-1	CASSEDRGMNTEAFF
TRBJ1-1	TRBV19	CASTSRGGARNTEAFF
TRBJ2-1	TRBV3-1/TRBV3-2	CASSPQFF
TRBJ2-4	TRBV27	CASNDSTKNIQYF
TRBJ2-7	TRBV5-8	CASSATSGPYEQYF
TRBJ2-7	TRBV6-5	CASSRGLPPEQYF
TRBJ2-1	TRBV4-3	CASSQEPKTSGYNEQFF
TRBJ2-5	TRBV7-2	CASSYKRVSGRPETQYF
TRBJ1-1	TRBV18	CASSLHENTEAFF
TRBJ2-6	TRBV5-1	CASSSHTPTQKSSGANVLTF
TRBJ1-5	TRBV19	CASSQTGCWNQPQHF
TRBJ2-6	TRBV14	CASSQDPAGGPNVLTF
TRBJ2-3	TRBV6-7	CARGGWRGTYTQYF
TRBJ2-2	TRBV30	CAWSPRRCSGSIGATGELFF
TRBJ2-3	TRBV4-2	CASSQEWKLAASTDTQYF
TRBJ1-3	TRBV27	CASSNGTGNLNSGNTIYF
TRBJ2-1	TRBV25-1	CASRIGGTSGYNEQFF
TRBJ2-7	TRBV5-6	CASSWGGTGTIYEQYF
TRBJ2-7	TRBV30	CARRDRGHEQYF
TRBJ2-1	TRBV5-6	CASSLLGLAGVVQFF
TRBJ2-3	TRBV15	CATSRAGTPEKDTQYF
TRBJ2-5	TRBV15	CATSRVWYGETQYF
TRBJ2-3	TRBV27	CASRDCQSTDTQYF
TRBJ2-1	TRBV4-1	CASSQGQLNEQFF
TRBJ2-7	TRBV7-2	CASSLGPDGLSYEQYF
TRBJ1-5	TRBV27	CASGTGTGKKSNQPQHF
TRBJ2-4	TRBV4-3	CASSQDRLAGRKLAKNIQYF
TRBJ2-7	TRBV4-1	CASSRGTADRYEQYF
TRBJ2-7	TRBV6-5	CASSYSKTGGIYEQYF